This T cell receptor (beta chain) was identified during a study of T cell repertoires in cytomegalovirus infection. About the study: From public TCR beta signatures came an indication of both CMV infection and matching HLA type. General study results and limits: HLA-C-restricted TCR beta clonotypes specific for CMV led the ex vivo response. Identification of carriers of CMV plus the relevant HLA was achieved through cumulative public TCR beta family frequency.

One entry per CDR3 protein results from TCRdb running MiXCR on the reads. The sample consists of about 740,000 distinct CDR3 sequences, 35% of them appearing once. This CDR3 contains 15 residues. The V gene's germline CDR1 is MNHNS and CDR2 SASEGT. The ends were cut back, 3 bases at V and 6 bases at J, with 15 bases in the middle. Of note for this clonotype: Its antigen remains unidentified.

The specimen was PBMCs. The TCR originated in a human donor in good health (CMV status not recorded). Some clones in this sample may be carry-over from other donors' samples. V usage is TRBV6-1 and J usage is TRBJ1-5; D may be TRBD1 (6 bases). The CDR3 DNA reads TGTGCCAGCAGTGAGTCCGGGGGGCCTTCTCAGCCCCAGCATTTT. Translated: CASSESGGPSQPQHF.